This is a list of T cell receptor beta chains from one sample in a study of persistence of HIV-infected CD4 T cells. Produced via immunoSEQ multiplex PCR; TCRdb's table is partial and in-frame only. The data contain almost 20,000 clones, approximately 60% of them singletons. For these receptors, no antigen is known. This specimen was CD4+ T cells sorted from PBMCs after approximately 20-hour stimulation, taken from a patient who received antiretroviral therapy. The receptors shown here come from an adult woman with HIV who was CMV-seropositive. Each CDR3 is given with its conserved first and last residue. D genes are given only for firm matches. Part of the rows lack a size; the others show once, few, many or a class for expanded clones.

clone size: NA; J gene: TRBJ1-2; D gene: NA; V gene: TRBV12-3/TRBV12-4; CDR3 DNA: TGTGCCAGCAGTTTAGGGCTGACCTATGGCTACACCTTC; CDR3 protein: CASSLGLTYGYTF
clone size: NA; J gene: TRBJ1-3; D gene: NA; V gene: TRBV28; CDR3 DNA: TGTGCCAGCAGTTTTGGCACCTCCTCTGGAAACACCATATATTTT; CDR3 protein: CASSFGTSSGNTIYF
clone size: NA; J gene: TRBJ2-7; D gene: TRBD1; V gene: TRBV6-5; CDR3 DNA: TGTGCCAGCACGCCAGACAGGGGAGTCTACGAGCAGTACTTC; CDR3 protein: CASTPDRGVYEQYF
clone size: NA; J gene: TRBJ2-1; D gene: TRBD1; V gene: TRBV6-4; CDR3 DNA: TGTGCCAGCAGCCAAAATGGACAGGGTCCAAATGAGCAGTTCTTC; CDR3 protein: CASSQNGQGPNEQFF
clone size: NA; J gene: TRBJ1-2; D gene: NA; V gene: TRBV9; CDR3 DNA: TGTGCCAGCAGCCCAGGGACTACTTTTTATGGCTACACCTTC; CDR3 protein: CASSPGTTFYGYTF
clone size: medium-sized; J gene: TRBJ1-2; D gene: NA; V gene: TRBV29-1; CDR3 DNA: TGCAGCGATCTGAGAGGGATAGGGGGCTACACCTTC; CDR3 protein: CSDLRGIGGYTF
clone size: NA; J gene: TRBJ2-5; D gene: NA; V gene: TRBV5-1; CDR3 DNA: TGCGCCAGCAGTTTTACCATCCAAGAGACCCAGTACTTC; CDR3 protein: CASSFTIQETQYF
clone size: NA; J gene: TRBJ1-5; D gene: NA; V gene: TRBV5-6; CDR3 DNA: TGTGCCAGCAGTGACAGTCCTAGCAATCAGCCCCAGCATTTT; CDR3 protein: CASSDSPSNQPQHF
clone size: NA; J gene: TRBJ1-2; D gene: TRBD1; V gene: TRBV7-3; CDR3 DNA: TGTGCCAGCAGCTTAAGAGGAACAGGGGGTTATGGCTACACCTTC; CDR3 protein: CASSLRGTGGYGYTF
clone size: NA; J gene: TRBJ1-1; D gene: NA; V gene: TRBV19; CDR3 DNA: TGTGCCAGTAGTAGCCTCAGGGAAAGCGGCACTGAAGCTTTCTTT; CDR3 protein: CASSSLRESGTEAFF
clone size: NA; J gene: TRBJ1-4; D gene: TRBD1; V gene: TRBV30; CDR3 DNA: TGTGCCTGGAGAGACAGGGGCACGGCTAATGAAAAACTGTTTTTT; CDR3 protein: CAWRDRGTANEKLFF
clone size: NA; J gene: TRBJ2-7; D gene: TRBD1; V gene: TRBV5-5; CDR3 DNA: TGTGCCAGCAGCTTGCTCGGGACAGGGATAACGGCCGTCTACGAGCAGTACTTC; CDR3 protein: CASSLLGTGITAVYEQYF
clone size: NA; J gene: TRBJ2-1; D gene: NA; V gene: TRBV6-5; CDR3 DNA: TGTGCCAGCAGTTACGCCCTCTACAATGAGCAGTTCTTC; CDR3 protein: CASSYALYNEQFF
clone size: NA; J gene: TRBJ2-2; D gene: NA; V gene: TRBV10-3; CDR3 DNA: TGTGCCATCCACGGGGGCGCGAACACCGGGGAGCTGTTTTTT; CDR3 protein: CAIHGGANTGELFF
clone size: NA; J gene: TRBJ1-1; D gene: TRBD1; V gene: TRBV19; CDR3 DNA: TGTGCCAGTAGTCCGACAGGGGGTTTGAACACTGAAGCTTTCTTT; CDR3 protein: CASSPTGGLNTEAFF
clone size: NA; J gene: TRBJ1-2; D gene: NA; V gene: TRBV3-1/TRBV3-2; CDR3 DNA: TGTGCCAGCAGCCAAGATTACGGTGTTTATGGCTACACCTTC; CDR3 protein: CASSQDYGVYGYTF
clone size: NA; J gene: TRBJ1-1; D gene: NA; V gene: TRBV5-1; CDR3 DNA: TGCGCCAGCAGCTCAACAGGATCGGGGAACACTGAAGCTTTCTTT; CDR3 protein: CASSSTGSGNTEAFF
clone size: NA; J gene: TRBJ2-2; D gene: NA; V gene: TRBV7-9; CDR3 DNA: TGTGCCAGGGAGGGGGTCGCGGTCCGTCGGGAGCTGTTTTTT; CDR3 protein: CAREGVAVRRELFF
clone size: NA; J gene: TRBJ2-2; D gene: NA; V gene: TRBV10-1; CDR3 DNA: TGCGCCAGCAGTGAACTGCCGAGGGGTACCGGGGAGCTGTTTTTT; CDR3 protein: CASSELPRGTGELFF
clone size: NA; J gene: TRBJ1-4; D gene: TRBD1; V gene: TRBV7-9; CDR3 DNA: TGTGCCAGCAGCGCCCCGACAGGGGGCCGAGAAAAACTGTTTTTT; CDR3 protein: CASSAPTGGREKLFF
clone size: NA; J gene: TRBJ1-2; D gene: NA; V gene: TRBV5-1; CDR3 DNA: TGCGCCAGCAGCTATGGGACGGGCTTCGGGGGCTACACCTTC; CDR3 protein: CASSYGTGFGGYTF
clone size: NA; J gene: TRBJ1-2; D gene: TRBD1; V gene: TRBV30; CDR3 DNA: TGTGCCTTGGGACAGGGGGTCATCTATGGCTACACCTTC; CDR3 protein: CALGQGVIYGYTF
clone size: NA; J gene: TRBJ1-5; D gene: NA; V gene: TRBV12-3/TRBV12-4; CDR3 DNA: TGTGCCAGCCAGTATCTGGAGGGTCAGCCCCAGCATTTT; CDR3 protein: CASQYLEGQPQHF
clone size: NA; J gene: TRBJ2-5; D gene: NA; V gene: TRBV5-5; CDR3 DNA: TGTGCCAGCAGCTTACCATCGAAAGAGACCCAGTACTTC; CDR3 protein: CASSLPSKETQYF
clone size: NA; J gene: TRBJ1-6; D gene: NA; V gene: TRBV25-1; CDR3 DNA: TGTGCCAGCAGTGTTGGGAATTCACCCCTCCACTTT; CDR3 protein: CASSVGNSPLHF
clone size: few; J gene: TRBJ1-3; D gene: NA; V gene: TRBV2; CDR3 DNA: TGTGCCAGCAGGGCTTGGGGGGGAACTGGAAACACCATATATTTT; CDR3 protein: CASRAWGGTGNTIYF
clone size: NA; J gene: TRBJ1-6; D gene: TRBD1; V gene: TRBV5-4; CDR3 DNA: TGTGCCAGCAGCTTGATGGGACAGGGGTATAATTCACCCCTCCACTTT; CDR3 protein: CASSLMGQGYNSPLHF
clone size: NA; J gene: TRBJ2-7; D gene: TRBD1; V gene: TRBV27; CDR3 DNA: TGTGCCAGCAGTTGGACAGGCCTTTCCTACGAGCAGTACTTC; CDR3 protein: CASSWTGLSYEQYF
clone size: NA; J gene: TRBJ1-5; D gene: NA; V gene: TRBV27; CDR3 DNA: TGTGCCAGCAGTCCGCGACAGCGAAATCAGCCCCAGCATTTT; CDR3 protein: CASSPRQRNQPQHF
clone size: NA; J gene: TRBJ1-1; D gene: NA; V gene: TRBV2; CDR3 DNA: TGTGCCAGCAGTGTTAACACTGAAGCTTTCTTT; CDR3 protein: CASSVNTEAFF
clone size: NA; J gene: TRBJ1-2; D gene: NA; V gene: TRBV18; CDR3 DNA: TGTGCCAGCTCACCCAAGACGGAGAACTATGGCTACACCTTC; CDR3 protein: CASSPKTENYGYTF
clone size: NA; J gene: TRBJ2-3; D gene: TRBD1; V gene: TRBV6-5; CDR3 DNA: TGTGCCAGCAGTCACAGGGGAAGCACAGATACGCAGTATTTT; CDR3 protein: CASSHRGSTDTQYF
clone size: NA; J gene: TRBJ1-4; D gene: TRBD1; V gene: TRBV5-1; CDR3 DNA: TGCGCCAGCAGCGCGGGACAGGACTATGAAAAACTGTTTTTT; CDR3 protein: CASSAGQDYEKLFF
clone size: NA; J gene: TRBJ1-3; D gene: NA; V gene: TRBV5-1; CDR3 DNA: TGCGCCAGCAGCCTGGCCTTAGCAGGAAACACCATATATTTT; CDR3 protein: CASSLALAGNTIYF
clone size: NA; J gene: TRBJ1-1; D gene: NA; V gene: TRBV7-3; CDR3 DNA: TGTGCCAGCAGCTTAAGTATAGCATTGAACACTGAAGCTTTCTTT; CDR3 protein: CASSLSIALNTEAFF
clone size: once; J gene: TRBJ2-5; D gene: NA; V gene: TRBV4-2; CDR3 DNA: TGTGCCAGCAGCCAAGCTCCACCACCCCAAGAGGCCCAGTACTTC; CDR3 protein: CASSQAPPPQEAQYF
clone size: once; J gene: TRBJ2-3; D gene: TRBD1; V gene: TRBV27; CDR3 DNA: TGTGCCAGCGCGGCCCGGGACAGGGGCAAAGATACGCAGTATTTT; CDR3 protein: CASAARDRGKDTQYF
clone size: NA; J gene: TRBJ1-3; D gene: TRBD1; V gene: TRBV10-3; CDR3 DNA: TGTGCCATCAGTAGGACAGGCGACTCTGGAAACACCATATATTTT; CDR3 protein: CAISRTGDSGNTIYF
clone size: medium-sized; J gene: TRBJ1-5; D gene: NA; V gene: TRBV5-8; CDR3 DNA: TGTGCCAGCAGCCTAGGGCGCGATAGCAATCAGCCCCAGCATTTT; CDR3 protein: CASSLGRDSNQPQHF
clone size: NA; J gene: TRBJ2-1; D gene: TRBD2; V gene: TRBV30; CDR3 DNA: TGTGCCTGGAGTCCCCTGGCGGGGGGATACTCCTACAATGAGCAGTTCTTC; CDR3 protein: CAWSPLAGGYSYNEQFF
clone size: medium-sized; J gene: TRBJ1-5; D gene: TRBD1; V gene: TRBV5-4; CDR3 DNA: TGTGCCAGCAGCCGTCCCGGGACAGACCATAGCAATCAGCCCCAGCATTTT; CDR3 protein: CASSRPGTDHSNQPQHF
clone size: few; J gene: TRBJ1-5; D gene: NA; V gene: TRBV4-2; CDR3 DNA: TGTGCCAGCAGCCAAGATTGGGGCAGAGGGGATCAGCCCCAGCATTTT; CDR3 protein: CASSQDWGRGDQPQHF